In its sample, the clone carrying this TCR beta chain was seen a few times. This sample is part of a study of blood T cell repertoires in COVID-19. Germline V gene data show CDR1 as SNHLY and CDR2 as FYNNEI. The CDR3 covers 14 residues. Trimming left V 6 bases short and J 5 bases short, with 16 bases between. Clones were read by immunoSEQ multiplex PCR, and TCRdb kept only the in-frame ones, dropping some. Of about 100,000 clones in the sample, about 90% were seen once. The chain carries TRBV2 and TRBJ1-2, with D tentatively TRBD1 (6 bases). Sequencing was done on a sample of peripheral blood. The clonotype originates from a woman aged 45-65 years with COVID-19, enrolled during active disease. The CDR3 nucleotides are TGTGCCAGCAGATCGGGGGGCGCCAGGTATGGCTACACCTTC. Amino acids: CASRSGGARYGYTF.